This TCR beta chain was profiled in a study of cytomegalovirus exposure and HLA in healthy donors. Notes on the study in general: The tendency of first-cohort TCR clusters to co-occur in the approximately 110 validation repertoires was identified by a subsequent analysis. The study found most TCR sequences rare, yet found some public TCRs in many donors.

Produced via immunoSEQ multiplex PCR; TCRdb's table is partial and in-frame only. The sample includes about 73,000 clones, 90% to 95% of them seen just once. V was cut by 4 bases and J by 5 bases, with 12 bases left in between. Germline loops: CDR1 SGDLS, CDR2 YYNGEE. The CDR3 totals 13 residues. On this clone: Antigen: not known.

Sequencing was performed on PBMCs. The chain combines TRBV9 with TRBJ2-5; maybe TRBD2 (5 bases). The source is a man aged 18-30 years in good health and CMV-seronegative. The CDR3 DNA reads TGTGCCAGCAGCCCAATGGGCGGGGAGACCCAGTACTTC. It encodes CASSPMGGETQYF.